The rows below give T cell receptor beta chains drawn from one sample of a study of vaccination effects on CD4 cells after COVID-19. Their recognized antigens are unknown. The assay was immunoSEQ multiplex PCR, and TCRdb's table has in-frame clones only and misses some. The sample carries around 65,000 clones, roughly 72% recorded once. The starting material was CD4+ T cells from PBMCs cultured with HCoV-229E spike peptides, obtained after COVID-19 vaccination. All receptors come from a human donor who received a COVID-19 vaccine. Each CDR3 is given with its conserved first and last residue. The D gene is left open where the match is weak. Only some rows state a clone size, as once, few, many or a class for expanded clones.

abundance: NA; d_gene: TRBD1; v_gene: TRBV19; j_gene: TRBJ1-2; CDR3aa: CASSVTGLPDGYTF; CDR3nt: TGTGCCAGTAGTGTGACAGGGTTACCAGACGGCTACACCTTC
abundance: NA; d_gene: NA; v_gene: TRBV5-1; j_gene: TRBJ2-2; CDR3aa: CASSWPPGPNTGELFF; CDR3nt: TGCGCCAGCAGCTGGCCCCCAGGGCCTAACACCGGGGAGCTGTTTTTT
abundance: NA; d_gene: NA; v_gene: TRBV28; j_gene: TRBJ1-4; CDR3aa: CASSTFTSWGASEKLFF; CDR3nt: TGTGCCAGCAGTACCTTCACGTCATGGGGGGCCAGCGAAAAACTGTTTTTT
abundance: NA; d_gene: NA; v_gene: TRBV7-9; j_gene: TRBJ2-2; CDR3aa: CASSPQVRERTGELFF; CDR3nt: TGTGCCAGCAGCCCACAAGTCCGGGAGCGCACCGGGGAGCTGTTTTTT
abundance: NA; d_gene: NA; v_gene: TRBV28; j_gene: TRBJ1-2; CDR3aa: CASSILLGVDYGYTF; CDR3nt: TGTGCCAGCAGTATACTCCTGGGGGTTGATTATGGCTACACCTTC
abundance: NA; d_gene: NA; v_gene: TRBV12-3/TRBV12-4; j_gene: TRBJ1-5; CDR3aa: CASRRTGNQPQHF; CDR3nt: TGTGCCAGCAGGCGGACAGGCAATCAGCCCCAGCATTTT
abundance: NA; d_gene: NA; v_gene: TRBV19; j_gene: TRBJ1-5; CDR3aa: CASSMRRMNQPQHF; CDR3nt: TGTGCCAGTAGTATGCGAAGGATGAATCAGCCCCAGCATTTT
abundance: NA; d_gene: NA; v_gene: TRBV12-3/TRBV12-4; j_gene: TRBJ1-2; CDR3aa: CASKLNGQNGYTF; CDR3nt: TGTGCCAGCAAGCTAAACGGACAGAATGGCTACACCTTC
abundance: NA; d_gene: TRBD1; v_gene: TRBV18; j_gene: TRBJ1-4; CDR3aa: CASSPLSTGGEKLFF; CDR3nt: TGTGCCAGCTCACCACTCTCCACAGGGGGTGAAAAACTGTTTTTT
abundance: NA; d_gene: TRBD2; v_gene: TRBV5-1; j_gene: TRBJ2-5; CDR3aa: CASSLEPLAGAGETQYF; CDR3nt: TGCGCCAGCAGCTTGGAACCACTAGCGGGGGCCGGGGAGACCCAGTACTTC
abundance: once; d_gene: NA; v_gene: TRBV3-1/TRBV3-2; j_gene: TRBJ2-1; CDR3aa: CASSQTGALVNEQFF; CDR3nt: TGTGCCAGCAGCCAGACGGGGGCCCTAGTCAATGAGCAGTTCTTC
abundance: NA; d_gene: NA; v_gene: TRBV7-3; j_gene: TRBJ1-2; CDR3aa: CASSLQGYHGYTF; CDR3nt: TGTGCCAGCAGCCTACAGGGCTACCATGGCTACACCTTC
abundance: once; d_gene: TRBD1; v_gene: TRBV7-2; j_gene: TRBJ2-5; CDR3aa: CASSPRTGRRETQYF; CDR3nt: TGTGCCAGCAGCCCCCGGACAGGGCGACGGGAGACCCAGTACTTC
abundance: once; d_gene: NA; v_gene: TRBV9; j_gene: TRBJ2-3; CDR3aa: CASSVVKEGGTDTQYF; CDR3nt: TGTGCCAGCAGCGTAGTTAAGGAAGGGGGCACAGATACGCAGTATTTT
abundance: few; d_gene: NA; v_gene: TRBV14; j_gene: TRBJ1-5; CDR3aa: CASSRNSNQPQHF; CDR3nt: TGTGCCAGCAGCCGGAATAGCAATCAGCCCCAGCATTTT
abundance: NA; d_gene: TRBD1; v_gene: TRBV7-2; j_gene: TRBJ2-1; CDR3aa: CASSLGGGTGDGEQFF; CDR3nt: TGTGCCAGCAGCTTAGGCGGAGGGACAGGGGATGGTGAGCAGTTCTTC
abundance: NA; d_gene: NA; v_gene: TRBV29-1; j_gene: TRBJ1-1; CDR3aa: CSALGPTTEAFF; CDR3nt: TGCAGCGCTCTAGGCCCGACCACTGAAGCTTTCTTT
abundance: NA; d_gene: NA; v_gene: TRBV19; j_gene: TRBJ1-2; CDR3aa: CASSIGGGYGYTF; CDR3nt: TGTGCCAGTAGTATCGGGGGAGGCTATGGCTACACCTTC
abundance: once; d_gene: NA; v_gene: TRBV12-3/TRBV12-4; j_gene: TRBJ2-5; CDR3aa: CASSLGGPWTQYF; CDR3nt: TGTGCCAGCAGTTTGGGGGGTCCATGGACCCAGTACTTC
abundance: few; d_gene: TRBD1; v_gene: TRBV5-1; j_gene: TRBJ1-2; CDR3aa: CASTRTGTSYGYTF; CDR3nt: TGCGCCAGCACCCGGACAGGGACTTCCTATGGCTACACCTTC
abundance: NA; d_gene: NA; v_gene: TRBV3-1/TRBV3-2; j_gene: TRBJ1-1; CDR3aa: CASSQMLNTEAFF; CDR3nt: TGTGCCAGCAGCCAAATGTTGAACACTGAAGCTTTCTTT
abundance: NA; d_gene: NA; v_gene: TRBV19; j_gene: TRBJ1-5; CDR3aa: CASSIGGGSNQPQHF; CDR3nt: TGTGCCAGTAGTATTGGAGGGGGTAGCAATCAGCCCCAGCATTTT
abundance: few; d_gene: NA; v_gene: TRBV28; j_gene: TRBJ1-4; CDR3aa: CASSFLTAGVTNEKLFF; CDR3nt: TGTGCCAGCAGTTTCCTTACGGCAGGAGTGACTAATGAAAAACTGTTTTTT
abundance: NA; d_gene: TRBD1; v_gene: TRBV4-3; j_gene: TRBJ1-2; CDR3aa: CASSQDEAGGGYTF; CDR3nt: TGCGCCAGCAGCCAAGACGAGGCAGGGGGTGGCTACACCTTC
abundance: NA; d_gene: NA; v_gene: TRBV14; j_gene: TRBJ2-5; CDR3aa: CASSQILSLGETQYF; CDR3nt: TGTGCCAGCAGCCAGATCCTGAGTTTGGGAGAGACCCAGTACTTC
abundance: NA; d_gene: TRBD2; v_gene: TRBV18; j_gene: TRBJ2-1; CDR3aa: CASSPQTSGAEQFF; CDR3nt: TGTGCCAGCTCACCCCAAACTAGCGGGGCTGAGCAGTTCTTC
abundance: NA; d_gene: NA; v_gene: TRBV28; j_gene: TRBJ1-1; CDR3aa: CASSLIRAIGTEAFF; CDR3nt: TGTGCCAGCAGTTTAATCAGGGCTATCGGCACTGAAGCTTTCTTT
abundance: NA; d_gene: NA; v_gene: TRBV6-5; j_gene: TRBJ1-3; CDR3aa: CASPRDGCSGNTIYF; CDR3nt: TGTGCCAGCCCGAGGGACGGCTGCTCTGGAAACACCATATATTTT
abundance: NA; d_gene: NA; v_gene: TRBV4-1; j_gene: TRBJ1-2; CDR3aa: CASSRTGEGGYTF; CDR3nt: TGCGCCAGCAGCCGGACGGGGGAAGGCGGCTACACCTTC
abundance: NA; d_gene: TRBD1; v_gene: TRBV7-2; j_gene: TRBJ1-2; CDR3aa: CASSLGTSGGYGYTF; CDR3nt: TGTGCCAGCAGCTTGGGTACCTCAGGGGGATATGGCTACACCTTC
abundance: once; d_gene: TRBD2; v_gene: TRBV5-1; j_gene: TRBJ2-5; CDR3aa: CASSLYSGGYQETQYF; CDR3nt: TGCGCCAGCAGCCTTTATAGCGGGGGGTACCAAGAGACCCAGTACTTC
abundance: NA; d_gene: TRBD2; v_gene: TRBV30; j_gene: TRBJ2-1; CDR3aa: CAWSLGGGAYEQFF; CDR3nt: TGTGCCTGGAGTTTAGGCGGGGGGGCTTATGAGCAGTTCTTC
abundance: few; d_gene: NA; v_gene: TRBV7-8; j_gene: TRBJ2-5; CDR3aa: CASSPRTVGETQYF; CDR3nt: TGTGCCAGCAGCCCCCGGACAGTTGGAGAGACCCAGTACTTC
abundance: NA; d_gene: NA; v_gene: TRBV11-1; j_gene: TRBJ1-6; CDR3aa: CASSLTRNSPLHF; CDR3nt: TGTGCCAGCAGCTTAACCAGAAATTCACCCCTCCACTTT
abundance: NA; d_gene: NA; v_gene: TRBV5-1; j_gene: TRBJ2-1; CDR3aa: CASSAGISDEQFF; CDR3nt: TGCGCCAGCAGTGCAGGGATCAGCGATGAGCAGTTCTTC
abundance: NA; d_gene: TRBD1; v_gene: TRBV19; j_gene: TRBJ2-2; CDR3aa: CASSTRGPGTGGILAGELFF; CDR3nt: TGTGCCAGTAGTACAAGGGGACCCGGGACAGGGGGGATATTAGCCGGGGAGCTGTTTTTT
abundance: NA; d_gene: NA; v_gene: TRBV5-6; j_gene: TRBJ1-2; CDR3aa: CASSLKRTSGYTF; CDR3nt: TGTGCCAGCAGTCTGAAAAGGACTTCTGGCTACACCTTC
abundance: few; d_gene: TRBD1; v_gene: TRBV29-1; j_gene: TRBJ1-1; CDR3aa: CSADSGGTEAFF; CDR3nt: TGCAGCGCGGACTCAGGGGGCACTGAAGCTTTCTTT
abundance: NA; d_gene: NA; v_gene: TRBV19; j_gene: TRBJ1-3; CDR3aa: CASSFQALAGNTIYF; CDR3nt: TGTGCCAGTAGTTTCCAGGCACTGGCTGGAAACACCATATATTTT
abundance: NA; d_gene: NA; v_gene: TRBV7-2; j_gene: TRBJ1-1; CDR3aa: CASSLLGGTEAFF; CDR3nt: TGTGCCAGCAGCCTCCTAGGGGGAACTGAAGCTTTCTTT
abundance: NA; d_gene: NA; v_gene: TRBV7-2; j_gene: TRBJ2-5; CDR3aa: CASSPRDGSETQYF; CDR3nt: TGTGCCAGCAGCCCCCGGGACGGGTCAGAGACCCAGTACTTC
abundance: once; d_gene: TRBD2; v_gene: TRBV2; j_gene: TRBJ2-2; CDR3aa: CASSALAGSTGELFF; CDR3nt: TGTGCCAGCAGTGCTTTAGCGGGGAGCACCGGGGAGCTGTTTTTT